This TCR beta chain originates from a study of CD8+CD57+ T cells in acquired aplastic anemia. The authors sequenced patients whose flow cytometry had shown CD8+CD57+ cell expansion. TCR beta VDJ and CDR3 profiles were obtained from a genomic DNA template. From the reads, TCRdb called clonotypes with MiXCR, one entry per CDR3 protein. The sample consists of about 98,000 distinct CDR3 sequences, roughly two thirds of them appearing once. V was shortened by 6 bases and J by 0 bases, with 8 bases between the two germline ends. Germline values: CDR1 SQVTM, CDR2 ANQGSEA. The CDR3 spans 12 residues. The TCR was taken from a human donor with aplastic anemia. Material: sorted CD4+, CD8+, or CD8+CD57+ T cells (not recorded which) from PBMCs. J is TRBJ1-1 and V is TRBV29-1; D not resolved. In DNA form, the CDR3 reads TGCAGCGTGCAGGAGATGAACACTGAAGCTTTCTTT. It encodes CSVQEMNTEAFF.